Listed below are T cell receptor beta chains from one sample, sequenced in a study of PD-1 blockade in classical Hodgkin lymphoma. The repertoire was sequenced with immunoSEQ multiplex PCR; TCRdb's copy has only in-frame clones and lacks some. The sample carries tens of thousands of clones, just over 90% recorded once. The sample in question was peripheral blood mononuclear cells (PBMCs), obtained before the fourth cycle of nivolumab. These receptor sequences come from a human donor with classical Hodgkin lymphoma. Each CDR3 is given with its conserved first and last residue. The D gene is left open where the match is weak. Size values are once, few and many counts, or a class for expanded clones, and some rows have none.

J	D	V	size	CDR3	DNA
TRBJ2-7	NA	TRBV4-1	NA	CASSQGAGADEQYF	TGCGCCAGCAGCCAAGGGGCGGGGGCTGACGAGCAGTACTTC
TRBJ2-5	NA	TRBV7-6	NA	CASSPLPGLETQYF	TGTGCCAGCAGCCCCCTCCCAGGGTTAGAGACCCAGTACTTC
TRBJ1-2	TRBD1	TRBV6-6	NA	CASSIVTGNYGYTF	TGTGCCAGCAGTATAGTGACAGGGAACTATGGCTACACCTTC
TRBJ2-5	TRBD2	TRBV5-6	NA	CASSYSGPREAQYF	TGTGCCAGCAGTTACTCAGGGCCCCGGGAGGCCCAGTACTTC
TRBJ1-1	TRBD1	TRBV19	NA	CASSTDREVSEAFF	TGTGCCAGTAGTACGGACAGGGAAGTTTCCGAAGCTTTCTTT
TRBJ2-4	NA	TRBV7-2	NA	CASSEDVTRGKNIQYF	TGTGCCAGCAGCGAGGACGTCACCAGGGGTAAAAACATTCAGTACTTC
TRBJ2-2	NA	TRBV29-1	NA	CSVARQATGELFF	TGCAGCGTGGCGAGACAGGCCACCGGGGAGCTGTTTTTT
TRBJ1-6	TRBD1	TRBV18	NA	CASSPQGAREHSPLHF	TGTGCCAGCTCACCACAGGGGGCTCGGGAACATTCACCCCTCCACTTT
TRBJ2-5	TRBD2	TRBV11-3	NA	CASSLGLMGGNQETQYF	TGTGCCAGCAGCTTAGGCCTCATGGGGGGGAACCAAGAGACCCAGTACTTC
TRBJ2-7	NA	TRBV2	once	CASTNSRGGVEQYF	TGTGCCAGCACCAACTCCAGGGGGGGGGTCGAGCAGTACTTC
TRBJ2-1	NA	TRBV11-3	once	CASSYGNEQFF	TGTGCCAGCAGCTACGGGAACGAGCAGTTCTTC
TRBJ1-4	TRBD1	TRBV27	NA	CASRMTGGNEKLFF	TGTGCCAGCAGGATGACAGGGGGCAATGAAAAACTGTTTTTT
TRBJ1-1	NA	TRBV6-5	NA	CASSHGPNRHEAFF	TGTGCCAGCAGCCACGGGCCAAACCGGCATGAAGCTTTCTTT
TRBJ2-5	NA	TRBV2	NA	CASSARNGETQYF	TGTGCCAGCAGCGCACGCAACGGAGAGACCCAGTACTTC
TRBJ1-1	TRBD1	TRBV12-5	NA	CASGLLLTGDTEAFF	TGTGCTAGTGGTTTGTTACTAACAGGGGACACTGAAGCTTTCTTT
TRBJ1-1	NA	TRBV9	NA	CASSARRGPHHTEAFF	TGTGCCAGCAGCGCACGACGGGGACCCCACCACACTGAAGCTTTCTTT
TRBJ2-1	NA	TRBV7-7	NA	CASSSEGYNEQFF	TGTGCCAGCAGCTCGGAGGGTTACAATGAGCAGTTCTTC
TRBJ1-5	NA	TRBV19	few	CASSIGTPHQPQHF	TGTGCCAGTAGTATAGGGACACCACATCAGCCCCAGCATTTT
TRBJ1-2	NA	TRBV7-9	NA	CASSLGGSYGYTF	TGTGCCAGCAGCTTGGGGGGCTCCTATGGCTACACCTTC
TRBJ2-5	NA	TRBV14	NA	CASSRPQETQYF	TGTGCCAGCAGCCGGCCCCAAGAGACCCAGTACTTC
TRBJ1-1	NA	TRBV6-1	once	CASSVVEYNTEAFF	TGTGCCAGCAGTGTGGTAGAATATAACACTGAAGCTTTCTTT
TRBJ2-7	TRBD2	TRBV14	NA	CASSQDGVLGGISGEQYF	TGTGCCAGCAGCCAAGATGGGGTCTTGGGGGGGATATCGGGCGAGCAGTACTTC
TRBJ1-1	NA	TRBV10-3	few	CAISEVTAMNTEAFF	TGTGCCATCAGTGAGGTGACAGCTATGAACACTGAAGCTTTCTTT
TRBJ2-2	TRBD2	TRBV30	NA	CAWGKTSGGTGELFF	TGTGCCTGGGGAAAGACTAGCGGGGGTACCGGGGAGCTGTTTTTT
TRBJ1-4	NA	TRBV6-6	NA	CACSSLGDSTNEKLFF	TGTGCCTGCTCTTCCCTGGGGGACTCAACTAATGAAAAACTGTTTTTT
TRBJ1-1	TRBD1	TRBV7-8	NA	CASSQRTGSSEAFF	TGTGCCAGCAGCCAAAGGACAGGGAGCTCTGAAGCTTTCTTT
TRBJ1-1	NA	TRBV19	NA	CASRPGGNTEAFF	TGTGCCAGTAGACCAGGCGGGAACACTGAAGCTTTCTTT
TRBJ1-2	NA	TRBV6-6	NA	CASSYSIPGYGYTF	TGTGCCAGCAGTTACTCGATTCCAGGATATGGCTACACCTTC
TRBJ1-5	TRBD1	TRBV27	NA	CASSLVTGSNQPQHF	TGTGCCAGCAGTTTAGTGACAGGGAGCAATCAGCCCCAGCATTTT
TRBJ2-1	TRBD2	TRBV7-2	NA	CASSLETSGGARPYNEQFF	TGTGCCAGCAGCTTGGAGACTAGCGGGGGGGCCCGGCCCTACAATGAGCAGTTCTTC
TRBJ2-1	NA	TRBV19	NA	CASSNGRSSYNEQFF	TGTGCCAGTAGTAATGGACGTAGCTCCTACAATGAGCAGTTCTTC
TRBJ1-1	NA	TRBV21-1	NA	CASSKEVGTWGTEAFF	TGTGCCAGCAGCAAAGAAGTAGGGACGTGGGGCACTGAAGCTTTCTTT
TRBJ2-1	TRBD2	TRBV7-2	NA	CASKTSGGDSYNEQFF	TGTGCCAGCAAAACTAGCGGGGGGGACTCCTACAATGAGCAGTTCTTC
TRBJ2-7	NA	TRBV11-2	NA	CASSLTTASKYEQYF	TGTGCCAGCAGCTTGACGACAGCCTCCAAGTACGAGCAGTACTTC
TRBJ2-1	NA	TRBV28	NA	CASSLDPSSYNEQFF	TGTGCCAGCAGTTTAGATCCGAGCTCCTACAATGAGCAGTTCTTC
TRBJ2-2	TRBD1	TRBV11-1	NA	CASSEGQASTGELFF	TGTGCCAGCAGCGAGGGACAGGCGAGCACCGGGGAGCTGTTTTTT
TRBJ1-4	TRBD1	TRBV29-1	NA	CSVHRDRVWWWSFF	TGCAGCGTGCACCGGGACAGGGTTTGGTGGTGGAGTTTTTTT
TRBJ1-1	NA	TRBV9	NA	CASSVDGGTPEAFF	TGTGCCAGCAGCGTAGATGGTGGGACCCCTGAAGCTTTCTTT
TRBJ2-3	TRBD2	TRBV5-4	NA	CASTLPRRGGRNTQYF	TGTGCCAGCACCCTTCCTAGGCGGGGGGGCCGGAATACGCAGTATTTT
TRBJ2-3	NA	TRBV30	NA	CARSVLASTDTQYF	TGTGCCCGGAGTGTACTTGCGTCGACAGATACGCAGTATTTT
TRBJ1-5	TRBD1	TRBV29-1	few	CSVAGTGNQPQHF	TGCAGCGTGGCCGGGACAGGCAATCAGCCCCAGCATTTT
TRBJ2-3	TRBD2	TRBV5-1	NA	CASSLVAGGQRDTQYF	TGCGCCAGCAGCCTCGTAGCGGGGGGGCAAAGGGATACGCAGTATTTT
TRBJ2-5	TRBD1	TRBV28	NA	CASSKARGTGGRETQYF	TGTGCCAGCAGTAAAGCGCGAGGGACAGGGGGTCGGGAGACCCAGTACTTC
TRBJ2-5	NA	TRBV21-1	NA	CASSNIPRGRGIETQYF	TGTGCCAGCAGCAATATTCCCCGAGGTCGAGGGATTGAGACCCAGTACTTC
TRBJ1-2	NA	TRBV20-1	NA	CSAREDGSYTF	TGCAGTGCTAGAGAGGACGGTAGCTACACCTTC
TRBJ1-1	NA	TRBV27	NA	CASTPLGGANTEAFF	TGTGCCAGCACTCCTCTGGGAGGGGCGAACACTGAAGCTTTCTTT
TRBJ2-4	NA	TRBV2	NA	CASSDKNIQYF	TGTGCCAGCAGTGACAAAAACATTCAGTACTTC
TRBJ2-3	TRBD2	TRBV30	NA	CAWSVERTSGGADTQYF	TGTGCCTGGAGTGTGGAGAGGACTAGCGGGGGCGCAGATACGCAGTATTTT
TRBJ2-5	NA	TRBV6-1	NA	CASSDPAMETQYF	TGTGCCAGCAGCGACCCCGCAATGGAGACCCAGTACTTC
TRBJ2-1	TRBD1	TRBV27	NA	CASSLFVGTGAYNEQFF	TGTGCCAGCAGTTTATTTGTTGGGACAGGGGCCTACAATGAGCAGTTCTTC
TRBJ2-1	NA	TRBV29-1	NA	CSVEGAAIYNEQFF	TGCAGCGTCGAGGGTGCAGCTATCTACAATGAGCAGTTCTTC
TRBJ1-2	TRBD1	TRBV27	NA	CASRLTGKANYGYTF	TGTGCCAGCAGGCTGACAGGGAAAGCTAACTATGGCTACACCTTC
TRBJ2-7	NA	TRBV7-6	NA	CASSLGGRSYEQYF	TGTGCCAGCAGCTTAGGCGGCAGATCCTACGAGCAGTACTTC